This T cell receptor (beta chain) was captured by sequencing in a study of blood T cell repertoires in COVID-19 (dated by TCRdb to 2020 to 2021). For the study in its entirety: Collaborator samples came from the United States, Italy and Spain and covered acute and convalescent phases of COVID-19. The material from the prospective study consisted of cDNA or gDNA derived from T cells, B-cell-depleted T cells, or PBMCs. The dataset comprised deeply sampled blood TCRbeta repertoires from subjects exposed to, actively infected with, or recovered from COVID-19. A freely available public database, intended as a resource for researchers studying the immune response to SARS-CoV-2, is where the repertoires were released. The samples were drawn from the first 160 participants of the ongoing ImmuneRACE study and from 950 to 1,500 subjects provided by 6 global collaborators. Nearly every sample came with metadata listing a de-identified subject ID, COVID-19 status, age in years and sex. Where HLA class I and class II types were available, the types were taken from metadata supplied by the sample provider, not from assay-based typing. On the study overall, not on this receptor specifically: Clinical and demographic metadata were provided uncurated, with the amount varying by source and participant.

TCRbeta CDR3 regions were amplified from genomic DNA using the immunoSEQ Assay, a bias-controlled multiplex PCR. The paper's data handling went like this. The number of nucleated cells in each sample was estimated by amplification of reference gene primers within the assay. To quantify the absolute abundance of each unique TCRbeta CDR3 rearrangement, sequence reads were collapsed and filtered. Productive Simpson clonality was computed per sample as the square root of Simpson's diversity index over productive rearrangements. TCRdb mirrors the immuneACCESS table, restricted to in-frame sequences. Some clones are absent from its copies; in checked studies, under half trace to an unresolved V gene, and the reason for the others is unknown. The DNA was the basis for D and trimming; V, J and clone size are from that table. The sample table records about 250,000 clones; around nine tenths of these occur just once. Roughly 1.7% of the sample belongs to the ten largest clones.

Concerning this clone: The specificity of this receptor is unknown. Qualities for individual bases were not recorded, and no much larger clone is one base off.

Participants in the prospective study were enrolled through a virtual design, were aged about 18 to 100 years, and lived in roughly 25 United States geographic areas. To assign participants to cohorts, the prospective study relied on clinical history that participants themselves reported in a screening survey and a study questionnaire. Recovered participants in ImmuneRACE Cohort 3 were defined by two consecutive negative NP/OP PCR tests, clearance by a healthcare professional, or resolution of symptoms. Each participant in the prospective study had whole blood, serum and a nasopharyngeal or oropharyngeal swab collected by mobile phlebotomists. Prospective study participants could optionally give additional blood draws and questionnaires over an approximately 2-month period. Prospective study blood samples were shipped either frozen or at room temperature before DNA extraction. Trimming accounts for 4 bases at V and 8 bases at J, while the number of junction bases matched to no gene is 3. The CDR3 holds 14 amino acids from the cysteine to the phenylalanine. Only the CDR3 DNA stays, 42 bases, in frame from base 1. The CDR1 and CDR2 encoded by the germline V gene are SGHRS and YFSETQ.

The chain is made from TRBV5-1 and TRBJ1-6; TRBD1 lines up with 10 middle nucleotides. This TCR derives from a woman between 45 and 65 years old who had recovered from COVID-19. Input material: PBMCs or T cells enriched from blood (not recorded which). The CDR3 region reads CASSPGTGDSPLHF. The DNA sequence follows: TGCGCCAGCAGCCCAGGGACAGGGGATTCACCCCTCCACTTT.